The sequence of this TCR beta chain was determined in a study of T cells in Graves' hyperthyroidism and ophthalmopathy. Trimming shortened V by 5 bases and J by 7 bases, and 14 bases separated the two germline ends. The CDR3 contains 13 residues. The hyperthyroidism patients had all been newly diagnosed, and their disease duration was under 2 months. Their ages ranged from 18 to 65 years. Clinical symptoms, serum thyroxine and TRAb, thyroid ultrasound and orbital computed tomography together formed the diagnostic basis. Only a few counts were recorded for this clonotype. Amplification yielded TCR beta CDR3 regions, with RNA transcripts as the source. When the TCR CDR3 underwent first-round RT-PCR, the HTBI primer set was used. TCRdb re-called the multiplex PCR reads with MiXCR, one entry per CDR3 protein. Of under 700,000 distinct CDR3 sequences listed, 15% to 20% are singletons.

The TCR was taken from a woman under 30 with Graves' hyperthyroidism. This sequence joins TRBV12-3 or TRBV12-4 and TRBJ1-2, with a possible D match to TRBD1 (5 bases). The sequencing sample was made of blood. CDR3 nucleotide sequence: TGTGCCAGCAGTGGTGCCCAGGGCGGTGGCTACACCTTC. Residues: CASSGAQGGGYTF.